Reported below is one T cell receptor (beta chain). Profiling relied on immunoSEQ multiplex PCR, and the TCRdb table lists in-frame clones only, not all of them. This table holds around 70,000 clones, 70% to 90% found once. This specimen comes from a study of cytotoxic CD8 clonotypes in ibrutinib-treated CLL. V dropped 1 base and J dropped 3 bases, with 10 bases sitting between them. The germline V gene has CDR1 MDHEN and CDR2 SYDVKM. The CDR3 is 14 residues long. The input for sequencing was PBMCs, taken at disease progression, from a patient treated with ibrutinib. The chain recombines TRBV28 with TRBJ2-7, with D maybe TRBD1 (6 bases). The TCR originated in a human donor with chronic lymphocytic leukemia. The CDR3 sequence: CASSLFRDNYEQYF. CDR3 nucleotide sequence: TGTGCCAGCAGTTTATTCCGGGACAACTACGAGCAGTACTTC.